These 30 T cell receptor beta chains were all obtained from the same sample, sequenced in a study of beta chain features in type 1 diabetes. Investigators reverse transcribed all isolated RNA, so they sequenced expressed TCRB transcripts. Method: immunoSEQ multiplex PCR; TCRdb's copy keeps in-frame clones and lacks some. Of about 180,000 clones listed, around an eighth are singletons. Sequencing was performed on central memory CD4+ T cells from blood. The receptor source for this set is a woman aged 18-29 years in good health.

In this sample, this clone turned up many times. This chain joins TRBV7-9 and TRBJ2-7; weak D call: TRBD2 (5 bases). Per germline, CDR1 SEHNR and CDR2 FQNEAQ (reference sequence). The CDR3 is 14 residues long. The V end lost 2 bases, the J end lost 8 bases, and 16 bases lay between the germline ends. The CDR3 spells CASSLNAGSGKQYF. Here the CDR3 DNA reads TGTGCCAGCAGCTTAAACGCTGGTTCGGGGAAGCAGTACTTC.

The chain links TRBV7-8 to TRBJ2-1; 13 positions match TRBD2. The V segment lost 4 bases and the J segment 7 bases; nucleotides outside the gene matches: 4. Germline V gene sequence: CDR1 SGHVS, CDR2 FQNEAQ. This CDR3 is 15 amino acids long. The CDR3 DNA reads as TGTGCCAGCAGCTCAACTAGCGGGAGGGTTAATGAGCAGTTCTTC. Residues: CASSSTSGRVNEQFF. Drawing the rest from reference TRBV7-8 and TRBJ2-1, the complete variable domain is GAGVSQSPRYKVAKRGQDVALRCDPISGHVSLFWYQQALGQGPEFLTYFQNEAQLDKSGLPSDRFFAERPEGSVSTLKIQRTQQEDSAVYLCASSSTSGRVNEQFFGPGTRLTVL.

This clone was seen a handful of times. The chain links TRBV7-2 to TRBJ1-2, with D hard to call. V was trimmed by 0 bases and J by 6 bases, leaving 8 bases between them. The CDR3 is made up of 13 amino acids. CDR1 SGHTA and CDR2 FQGNSA come from the germline V gene. CDR3 coding DNA: TGTGCCAGCAGCTTAGCGCTGACTGATGGCTACACCTTC. Its translation is CASSLALTDGYTF.

The table lists this clone with a few counts. This chain joins TRBV27 and TRBJ2-1; the match to TRBD1 covers 8 bases. Germline CDR1 is MNHEY and CDR2 is SMNVEV (reference sequence). The J segment lost 8 bases and the V segment lost 6 bases, leaving 15 bases of the junction unmatched. The CDR3 runs to 16 residues. The CDR3 reads CASSPDRVGVGDEQFF. CDR3 DNA sequence: TGTGCCAGCAGCCCGGACAGGGTCGGGGTTGGGGATGAGCAGTTCTTC.

The chain uses TRBV25-1 and TRBJ2-7; a possible D gene is TRBD1 (6 bases). The V and J ends lost 4 bases and 1 base respectively, with 8 bases between them. The CDR3 sequence is 13 residues long. Per germline, CDR1 MGHDK and CDR2 SYGVNS. DNA for the CDR3: TGTGCCAGCAGTGGGGACACTTCCTACGAGCAGTACTTC. The encoded protein is CASSGDTSYEQYF.

This clone was recorded a few times. The chain combines TRBV29-1 with TRBJ1-2, with 9 positions matching TRBD1. This CDR3 has 15 residues. V was clipped by 4 bases and J by 4 bases; unmatched bases: 10. Germline CDR1 SQVTM, CDR2 ANQGSEA. Here the CDR3 DNA reads TGCAGCGTTGGAACGGGACAGGGAATCGTCTATGGCTACACCTTC. Translated: CSVGTGQGIVYGYTF.

This clone was counted only a few times. The chain carries TRBV5-1 and TRBJ1-5; 7 bases agree with TRBD1. V lost 3 bases, J lost 5 bases, and 5 bases stayed unmatched. The CDR3 is 14 residues long. CDR1 is SGHRS and CDR2 is YFSETQ in the germline V gene. CDR3 in amino acids: CASSSGTEDQPQHF. As DNA, the CDR3 is TGCGCCAGCAGCTCCGGGACAGAAGATCAGCCCCAGCATTTT.

This chain joins TRBV29-1 and TRBJ2-7; 7 bases fit TRBD1. The germline V gene encodes CDR1 SQVTM and CDR2 ANQGSEA. Losses at the gene ends were 2 bases for V and 4 bases for J; bases not matched to a gene: 5. The CDR3 loop spans 13 amino acids. The CDR3 DNA follows: TGCAGCGTTGAATATAGGGGGCTATACGAGCAGTACTTC. It is translated as CSVEYRGLYEQYF.

This clone was counted a few times. This rearrangement joins TRBV10-3 to TRBJ1-5; D might be TRBD1 (6 bases). The CDR3 runs to 15 residues. V lost 6 bases to trimming and J lost 3 bases, with 15 bases between them. CDR1 is ENHRY and CDR2 is SYGVKD in the germline V gene. CDR3 loop: CAISPSGGLNQPQHF. In DNA form, the CDR3 reads TGTGCCATCAGCCCCTCGGGGGGGCTCAATCAGCCCCAGCATTTT.

Notes on this clone: Different DNA sequences within this sample yield the same CDR3. The rearrangement links TRBV5-1 to TRBJ2-7; D possibly corresponds to TRBD2 (6 bases). Germline-derived CDR1 and CDR2 are SGHRS and YFSETQ. The germline V and J ends were trimmed by 4 bases and 0 bases, with 8 bases remaining between them. This CDR3 is 13 amino acids long. CDR3 bases: TGCGCCAGCAGCAGCGGGCACTCCTACGAGCAGTACTTC. Encoded protein: CASSSGHSYEQYF.

As DNA, the CDR3 is TGTGCCAGCAGCCAGGGATTGGGTAACTATGGCTACACCTTC. It yields the protein CASSQGLGNYGYTF. The rearrangement links TRBV7-2 to TRBJ1-2, with a tentative D call TRBD1 (5 bases). With 5 bases removed from V and 1 base from J, the gap between germline ends came to 11 bases. This CDR3 is built from 14 residues. The germline V gene has CDR1 SGHTA and CDR2 FQGNSA.

This clone was counted between two and nine times. The V gene is TRBV2, the J gene TRBJ2-1; 12 bases map to TRBD2. With V trimmed by 2 bases and J by 7 bases, 9 bases remained unmatched. This CDR3 has 17 amino acids. Germline V CDR1 and CDR2: SNHLY, FYNNEI. This chain's CDR3 is CASSEFQTSGRRNEQFF. In nucleotides, the CDR3 is TGTGCCAGCAGTGAATTTCAGACTAGCGGGAGAAGGAATGAGCAGTTCTTC.

This clone has more than one count but fewer than ten. This chain connects TRBV28 to TRBJ2-7, with 9 nucleotides matching TRBD1. The CDR3 totals 17 residues. V dropped 2 bases and J dropped 7; count of bases not matched to a gene: 15. Per germline, CDR1 MDHEN and CDR2 SYDVKM. The CDR3 region is CASSLVGVGTGSREQYF. The CDR3, as DNA: TGTGCCAGCAGTTTAGTAGGAGTCGGGACAGGGTCAAGGGAGCAGTACTTC.

The chain carries TRBV9 and TRBJ2-3, with D tentatively TRBD1 (5 bases). Trimming stripped 0 bases from V and 5 bases from J, with 10 bases between. This CDR3 spans 14 amino acids. Germline V gives CDR1 SGDLS, CDR2 YYNGEE. This chain's CDR3 is CASSVEGFEDTQYF. The CDR3 coding sequence is TGTGCCAGCAGCGTAGAGGGGTTTGAAGATACGCAGTATTTT.

This chain links TRBV19 with TRBJ2-7; the match to TRBD2 covers 9 bases. The length of the CDR3 is 15 residues. In germline, CDR1 is LNHDA, CDR2 SQIVND (reference sequence). The J segment lost 4 bases and the V segment lost 4 bases, leaving 8 bases of the junction unmatched. In DNA, the CDR3 is TGTGCCAGTAGTAAACATAGCGGGAGAGAATACGAGCAGTACTTC. It specifies CASSKHSGREYEQYF.

CDR3 sequence: CASSPATGSGQPQHF. The DNA for the CDR3 is TGTGCCAGCAGCCCTGCCACAGGGTCGGGGCAGCCCCAGCATTTT. The V and J genes are TRBV7-2 and TRBJ1-5; a possible D gene is TRBD1 (6 bases). The CDR3 spans 15 residues. Germline CDR1 SGHTA, CDR2 FQGNSA. Between the trimmed V and J ends, which lost 5 bases and 7 bases, there was a span of 18 bases.

This chain connects TRBV5-1 to TRBJ1-1, with D unresolved. The germline gives CDR1 SGHRS, CDR2 YFSETQ. This CDR3 comprises 14 residues. Between the trimmed V and J ends, which lost 0 bases and 0 bases, there was a span of 6 bases. This CDR3 is CASSLGHLNTEAFF. The CDR3 bases are TGCGCCAGCAGCTTGGGACATTTGAACACTGAAGCTTTCTTT.

This chain uses TRBV7-3 with TRBJ2-3, with TRBD2 identical over 12 bases. Germline V gene lookup returns CDR1 SGHTA and CDR2 FQGTGA. Trimming removed 5 bases from V and 0 bases from J; junction bases left unmatched: 3. The CDR3 totals 16 residues. CDR3 region: CASSILAGGSTDTQYF. CDR3 coding DNA: TGTGCCAGCAGCATCCTAGCGGGAGGGAGCACAGATACGCAGTATTTT. The full variable domain, its missing parts supplied by reference TRBV7-3 and TRBJ2-3, is GAGVSQTPSNKVTEKGKYVELRCDPISGHTALYWYRQSLGQGPEFLIYFQGTGAADDSGLPNDRFFAVRPEGSVSTLKIQRTERGDSAVYLCASSILAGGSTDTQYFGPGTRLTVL.

This clone has just a few counts. The chain couples TRBV6-6 to TRBJ2-3; TRBD2 aligns across 7 bases. This CDR3 contains 15 residues. In germline, CDR1 is MNHNY, CDR2 SVGAGI (reference sequence). The V segment lost 8 bases and the J segment 0 bases; nucleotides outside the gene matches: 8. The CDR3 protein is CASRDRGGSTDTQYF. CDR3 nucleotide sequence: TGTGCCAGCCGCGATAGGGGAGGGAGCACAGATACGCAGTATTTT.

This clone has more than one count but fewer than ten. V gene TRBV7-9 combines with J gene TRBJ1-1; tentative D call: TRBD1 (6 bases). This CDR3 is 16 amino acids long. Germline lookup yields CDR1 SEHNR and CDR2 FQNEAQ (reference sequence). V was trimmed by 0 bases and J by 1 base, leaving 12 bases between them. Written as DNA, the CDR3 is TGTGCCAGCAGCTTAGCGGTCGGGGGGCGGAACACTGAAGCTTTCTTT. It specifies CASSLAVGGRNTEAFF.

This rearrangement joins TRBV28 to TRBJ2-7, with D hard to call. CDR1 is MDHEN and CDR2 is SYDVKM in the germline V gene. Trimming shortened V by 10 bases and J by 3 bases, and 16 bases separated the two germline ends. The length of the CDR3 is 13 residues. The CDR3 DNA reads TGTGCCACCCACGGATCCCTAGACTACGAGCAGTACTTC. This gives the protein CATHGSLDYEQYF.

The chain uses TRBV5-6 and TRBJ2-7; 10 nucleotides align to TRBD2. CDR1 SGHDT and CDR2 YYEEEE come from the germline V gene. The CDR3 loop spans 16 amino acids. The junction had 10 bases not matched to a gene; V was cut back by 4 bases and J by 3 bases. Written as DNA, the CDR3 is TGTGCCAGCAGCCGCGCGACTAGCGGGTACTTCTACGAGCAGTACTTC. Amino acids: CASSRATSGYFYEQYF.

CDR3 amino acids: CAWSLGQGNQPQHF. Here the CDR3 DNA reads TGTGCCTGGAGTCTCGGACAGGGAAATCAGCCCCAGCATTTT. V is TRBV30 and J is TRBJ1-5; 8 bases align to TRBD1. V was pared by 2 bases and J by 4 bases, with 4 bases of the junction left unmatched. CDR3 length equals 14 residues. CDR1 and CDR2 from the germline V gene are GTSNPN and SVGIG (reference sequence).

This sequence joins TRBV29-1 and TRBJ2-3; 7 nucleotides agree with TRBD2. The CDR3 has 14 residues. The V gene end was trimmed by 8 bases and the J gene end by 11 bases; junction bases not matched to a gene: 19. Germline CDR1 is SQVTM and CDR2 is ANQGSEA. Here the CDR3 reads CSIVSGLETRLQYF. DNA of the CDR3: TGCAGCATTGTATCCGGACTAGAGACACGCTTGCAGTATTTT.

Of note for this clone: The same CDR3 also results from other DNA sequences found in this sample. The gene calls are TRBV9 and TRBJ2-3; perhaps TRBD2 as D (6 bases). Per germline, CDR1 SGDLS and CDR2 YYNGEE. The CDR3 extends over 15 amino acids. Trimming removed 0 bases from V and 1 base from J, with 9 bases in between. The CDR3: CASSVDGRGTDTQYF. The CDR3 DNA follows: TGTGCCAGCAGCGTAGACGGGAGAGGCACAGATACGCAGTATTTT.

This clone has more than one count but fewer than ten. The chain carries TRBV25-1 and TRBJ2-3, with 9 bases aligning to TRBD1. Germline CDR1 MGHDK, CDR2 SYGVNS. The CDR3 has 15 residues. V shed 1 base, J shed 4 bases, and the junction held 3 bases outside the gene matches. CDR3 bases: TGTGCCAGCAGTGAATTCACAGGGGGCGCAGATACGCAGTATTTT. Amino acids: CASSEFTGGADTQYF.

This clone has a handful of counts. The chain employs TRBV7-2 and TRBJ1-3; D unresolved. This CDR3 has 14 amino acids. The V gene's germline CDR1 is SGHTA and CDR2 FQGNSA. V was cut by 4 bases and J by 0 bases, with 7 bases left in between. CDR3 DNA: TGTGCCAGCAGCTCCCACACCTCTGGAAACACCATATATTTT. Amino acid sequence: CASSSHTSGNTIYF.

This clone has only a few counts. The V and J genes are TRBV28 and TRBJ2-2, with D maybe TRBD1 (6 bases). The CDR3 is made up of 15 amino acids. Looked up from germline, CDR1 is MDHEN and CDR2 is SYDVKM. With 5 bases removed from V and 2 bases from J, the gap between germline ends came to 12 bases. This CDR3 reads CASSRQGINTGELFF. DNA for the CDR3: TGTGCCAGCAGTAGGCAGGGGATAAACACCGGGGAGCTGTTTTTT.

This clone was seen only a few times. The V and J genes are TRBV19 and TRBJ2-5; 9 nucleotides line up with TRBD2. The germline V gene has CDR1 LNHDA and CDR2 SQIVND (reference sequence). V dropped 5 bases and J dropped 3; count of bases not matched to a gene: 7. The CDR3 consists of 15 residues. DNA of the CDR3: TGTGCCAGTAGTCTTCGGACTAGCGATAAAGAGACCCAGTACTTC. This codes for CASSLRTSDKETQYF.

This chain uses TRBV5-1 with TRBJ2-2, with 11 bases identical to TRBD1. Unmatched junction bases numbered 7, after V lost 5 bases and J lost 4 bases. CDR3 length equals 16 residues. Germline V gene data show CDR1 as SGHRS and CDR2 as YFSETQ. CDR3 sequence reads: CASRDPGQGVTGELFF. The CDR3 DNA reads TGCGCCAGCAGGGACCCGGGACAGGGGGTCACCGGGGAGCTGTTTTTT.